The 11 T cell receptor beta chains in this list originate from one sample, sequenced in a study of graft-versus-host responses after intestinal transplantation. TCRdb's copy holds only in-frame clones and misses some; the assay was immunoSEQ multiplex PCR. The sample shows 40,000 to 45,000 clones, 91% of them seen only once. This specimen consisted of PBMCs, obtained 300 to 320 days after intestinal transplant. These receptors all come from a human patient who received an intestinal transplant, so some T cells may come from the graft donor.

The genes are TRBV28 and TRBJ1-1; D unclear. Trimming left V 5 bases short and J 1 base short, with 11 bases between. This CDR3 spans 14 amino acids. The germline V gene has CDR1 MDHEN and CDR2 SYDVKM. CDR3 nucleotides: TGTGCCAGCAGTCCCGGAACAGAGAACACTGAAGCTTTCTTT. Protein sequence: CASSPGTENTEAFF.

J is TRBJ2-7 and V is TRBV28; D is uncertain. Trimming shortened V by 6 bases and J by 3 bases, and 9 bases separated the two germline ends. This CDR3 is built from 12 residues. Germline assignment: CDR1 MDHEN and CDR2 SYDVKM. Here the CDR3 DNA reads TGTGCCAGCAGCATATGGGACTACGAGCAGTACTTC. Protein: CASSIWDYEQYF. The entire variable domain, with the rest obtained from reference TRBV28 and TRBJ2-7, is as follows: DVKVTQSSRYLVKRTGEKVFLECVQDMDHENMFWYRQDPGLGLRLIYFSYDVKMKEKGDIPEGYSVSREKKERFSLILESASTNQTSMYLCASSIWDYEQYFGPGTRLTVT.

This chain connects TRBV15 to TRBJ2-2; no reliable D call. This CDR3 region has 15 residues. V dropped 0 bases and J dropped 6 bases, with 11 bases sitting between them. Germline values: CDR1 LNHNV, CDR2 YYDKDF (reference sequence). This chain's CDR3 is CATSRERTGPGELFF. CDR3 in DNA: TGTGCCACCAGCAGAGAAAGGACCGGCCCCGGGGAGCTGTTTTTT. The full variable domain, completed using reference TRBV15 and TRBJ2-2, is DAMVIQNPRYQVTQFGKPVTLSCSQTLNHNVMYWYQQKSSQAPKLLFHYYDKDFNNEADTPDNFQSRRPNTSFCFLDIRSPGLGDTAMYLCATSRERTGPGELFFGEGSRLTVL.

CDR3 sequence (DNA): TGTGCCAGCAGTTTCCCTTTGGCGGGAGTGCATACCTACGAGCAGTACTTC. It yields the protein CASSFPLAGVHTYEQYF. The chain recombines TRBV28 with TRBJ2-7, with 7 bases matching TRBD2. Germline V gene sequence: CDR1 MDHEN, CDR2 SYDVKM. J was trimmed by 2 bases and V by 3 bases; bases with no gene match: 13. The CDR3 consists of 17 residues.

The chain recombines TRBV4-1 with TRBJ2-7, with D perhaps assigned TRBD1 or TRBD2 (6 bases each). The V and J ends lost 2 bases and 1 base respectively, with 12 bases between them. CDR1 and CDR2 (germline): MGHRA, YSYEKL. The CDR3 covers 15 residues. The CDR3 reads CASSQLGGTSYEQYF. The CDR3 DNA reads TGCGCCAGCAGCCAACTGGGGGGCACATCCTACGAGCAGTACTTC.

This chain links TRBV6-1 with TRBJ2-3; 10 nucleotides agree with TRBD2. Germline CDR1 is MNHNS and CDR2 is SASEGT. The CDR3 runs to 15 residues. V lost 3 bases, J lost 5 bases, and 5 bases stayed unmatched. The CDR3 DNA is TGTGCCAGCAGTGAGACCTTAGCGGGAGGAGATACGCAGTATTTT. Encoded protein: CASSETLAGGDTQYF.

V gene TRBV5-4 combines with J gene TRBJ1-2; unclear D gene. V gave up 0 bases and J gave up 2 bases, with 5 bases separating them. Germline-derived CDR1 and CDR2 are SGHNT and YYREEE (reference sequence). The CDR3 sequence is 13 residues long. This CDR3 reads CASSLVGNYGYTF. The CDR3 nucleotides read TGTGCCAGCAGCTTGGTAGGGAACTATGGCTACACCTTC.

This chain links TRBV5-1 with TRBJ2-7, with D uncertain. The germline CDR1 and CDR2 sequences are SGHRS and YFSETQ. The CDR3 totals 20 residues. V was trimmed by 0 bases and J by 7 bases, leaving 32 bases between them. CDR3 DNA sequence: TGCGCCAGCAGCTTGGCCGGTGGAGTAGTAGTCAGCGCCGGACCGAGGGAGCAGTACTTC. It codes for CASSLAGGVVVSAGPREQYF.

V and J are TRBV7-3 and TRBJ2-7; tentative D call: TRBD2 (7 bases). Germline CDR1 is SGHTA and CDR2 is FQGTGA. V lost 2 bases and J lost 5, with 16 bases in between. There are 15 residues in the CDR3. The CDR3 reads CASSLGGAPSNEQYF. Here the CDR3 DNA reads TGTGCCAGCAGCTTAGGGGGGGCCCCATCTAACGAGCAGTACTTC.

This chain joins TRBV7-9 and TRBJ2-2; possible D gene TRBD2, 6 bases. The CDR3 totals 17 residues. Deletions cut 3 bases from V and 2 bases from J, with 16 bases between. Germline CDR1 reads SEHNR; CDR2 reads FQNEAQ (reference sequence). CDR3 DNA: TGTGCCAGCAGCTTTACTATGCGGGACGGTAACACCGGGGAGCTGTTTTTT. Translated, it gives CASSFTMRDGNTGELFF.

The chain has TRBV18 and TRBJ2-4; 7 bases agree with TRBD1. The germline V gene encodes CDR1 KGHSH and CDR2 LQKENI. This CDR3 comprises 16 residues. V was pared by 3 bases and J by 0 bases, with 5 bases of the junction left unmatched. The CDR3 loop reads CASSPGQFLAKNIQYF. The DNA of the CDR3 is TGTGCCAGCTCACCGGGACAGTTCTTAGCCAAAAACATTCAGTACTTC.